This record covers a single TCR beta chain. The data were obtained in a study of blood T cells in healthy people across ages. A sample-barcoded 5' primer and a J-beta primer mix were used in a second PCR of about 7 to 11 cycles. TCRdb reprocessed the 5' RACE reads via MiXCR and lists one record per CDR3 protein. The sample lists hundreds of thousands of distinct CDR3 sequences, more than 20% occurring once. The CDR3 sequence is 13 residues long. From germline, CDR1 is DFQATT and CDR2 SNEGSKA (reference sequence). The clonotype originates from a man in his sixties or seventies in good health. V and J are TRBV20-1 and TRBJ2-5; 15 nucleotides agree with TRBD2. The DNA end lines up better with TRBJ2-1; the J call may be wrong. Sequencing was done on a sample of blood. For the CDR3, the DNA is TGCAGTGCTAGGGGGACTAGCGGGAGGGAGCAGTTCTTC. Encoded protein: CSARGTSGREQFF.